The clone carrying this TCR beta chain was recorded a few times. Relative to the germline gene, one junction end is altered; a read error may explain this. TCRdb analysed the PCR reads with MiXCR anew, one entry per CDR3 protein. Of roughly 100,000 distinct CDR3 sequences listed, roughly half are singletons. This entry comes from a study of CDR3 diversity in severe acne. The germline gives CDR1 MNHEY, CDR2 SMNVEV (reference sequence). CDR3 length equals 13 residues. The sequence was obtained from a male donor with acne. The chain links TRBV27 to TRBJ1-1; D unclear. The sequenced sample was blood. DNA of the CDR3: TGTACCAGCAGTACGAACCAGAACACTGAAGCTTTCTTT. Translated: CTSSTNQNTEAFF.